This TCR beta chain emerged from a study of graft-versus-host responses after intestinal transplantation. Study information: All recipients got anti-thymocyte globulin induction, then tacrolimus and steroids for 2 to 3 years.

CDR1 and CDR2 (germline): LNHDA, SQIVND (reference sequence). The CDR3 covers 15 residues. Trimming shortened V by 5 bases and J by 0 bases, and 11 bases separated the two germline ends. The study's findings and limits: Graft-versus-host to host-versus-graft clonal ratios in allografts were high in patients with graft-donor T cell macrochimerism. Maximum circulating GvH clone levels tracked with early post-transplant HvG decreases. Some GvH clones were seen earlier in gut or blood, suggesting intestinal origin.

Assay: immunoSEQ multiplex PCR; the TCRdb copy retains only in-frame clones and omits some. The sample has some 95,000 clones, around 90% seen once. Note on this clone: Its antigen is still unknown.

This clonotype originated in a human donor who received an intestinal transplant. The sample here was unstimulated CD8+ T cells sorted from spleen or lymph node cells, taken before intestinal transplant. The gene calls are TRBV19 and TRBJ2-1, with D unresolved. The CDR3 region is CASSPLESSYNEQFF. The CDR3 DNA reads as TGTGCCAGTAGTCCTCTAGAGAGCTCCTACAATGAGCAGTTCTTC.